This T cell receptor (beta chain) was found in a study of blood T cell repertoires in COVID-19. This CDR3 contains 16 residues. Germline V lookup: CDR1 SEHNR, CDR2 FQNEAQ (reference sequence). J lost 5 bases, V lost 6 bases, and 8 bases had no gene match. Data came from immunoSEQ multiplex PCR; TCRdb stores just in-frame clones and leaves some out. Of roughly 200,000 clones detected, more than 80% appear once; the ten largest clones hold roughly 11%. Input material: peripheral blood. The receptor comes from a woman aged 40 to 55 with COVID-19, enrolled during active disease. The chain uses TRBV7-9 and TRBJ2-2; 11 bases are a match to TRBD1. The DNA for the CDR3 is TGTGCCAGCAGTTCCGGGACAGGGGGAGGTACCGGGGAGCTGTTTTTT. It codes for CASSSGTGGGTGELFF.